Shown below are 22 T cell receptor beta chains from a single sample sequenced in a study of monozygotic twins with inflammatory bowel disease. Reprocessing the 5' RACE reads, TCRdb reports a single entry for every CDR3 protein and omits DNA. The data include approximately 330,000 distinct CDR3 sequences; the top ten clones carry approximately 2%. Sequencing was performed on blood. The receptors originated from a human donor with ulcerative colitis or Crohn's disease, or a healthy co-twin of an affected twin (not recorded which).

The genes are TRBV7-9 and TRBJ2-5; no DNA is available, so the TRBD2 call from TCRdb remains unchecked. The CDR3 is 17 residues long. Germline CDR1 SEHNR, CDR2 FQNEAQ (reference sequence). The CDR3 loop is CASSLVGTTSGKETQYF. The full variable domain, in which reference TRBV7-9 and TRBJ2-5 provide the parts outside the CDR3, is DTGVSQNPRHKITKRGQNVTFRCDPISEHNRLYWYRQTLGQGPEFLTYFQNEAQLEKSRLLSDRFSAERPKGSFSTLEIQRTEQGDSAMYLCASSLVGTTSGKETQYFGPGTRLLVL.

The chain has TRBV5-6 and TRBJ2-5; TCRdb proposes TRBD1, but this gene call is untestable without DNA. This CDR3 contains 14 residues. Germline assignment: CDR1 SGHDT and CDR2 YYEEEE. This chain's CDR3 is CASTWVGGQETQYF.

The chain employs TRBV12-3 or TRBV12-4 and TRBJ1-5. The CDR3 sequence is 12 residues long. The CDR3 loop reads CASSHLNQPQHF.

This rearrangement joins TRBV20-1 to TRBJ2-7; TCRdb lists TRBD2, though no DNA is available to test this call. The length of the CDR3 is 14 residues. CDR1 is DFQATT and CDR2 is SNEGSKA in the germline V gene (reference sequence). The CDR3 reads CSAGASGGNYEQYF.

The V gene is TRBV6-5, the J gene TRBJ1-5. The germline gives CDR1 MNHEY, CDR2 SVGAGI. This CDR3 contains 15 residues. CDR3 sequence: CASSLAGGRNQPQHF.

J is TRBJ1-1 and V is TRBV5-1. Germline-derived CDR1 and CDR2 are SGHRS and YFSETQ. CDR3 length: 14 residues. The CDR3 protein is CASSLTRSNTEAFF.

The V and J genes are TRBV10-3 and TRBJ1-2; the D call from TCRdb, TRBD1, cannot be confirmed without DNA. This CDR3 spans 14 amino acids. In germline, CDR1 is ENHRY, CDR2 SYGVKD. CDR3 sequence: CAISESPGNYGYTF.

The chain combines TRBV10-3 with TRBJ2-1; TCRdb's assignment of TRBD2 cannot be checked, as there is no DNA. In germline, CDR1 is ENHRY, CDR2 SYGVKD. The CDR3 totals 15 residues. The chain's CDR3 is CAISEARTSLNEQFF.

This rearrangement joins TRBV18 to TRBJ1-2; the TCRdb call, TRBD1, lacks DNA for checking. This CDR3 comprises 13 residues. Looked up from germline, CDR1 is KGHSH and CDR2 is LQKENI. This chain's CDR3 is CASSPDRSYGYTF.

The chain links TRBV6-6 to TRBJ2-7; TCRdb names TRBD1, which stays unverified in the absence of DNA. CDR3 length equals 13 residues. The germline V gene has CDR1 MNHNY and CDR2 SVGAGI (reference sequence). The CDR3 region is CASTLRGAHEQYF.

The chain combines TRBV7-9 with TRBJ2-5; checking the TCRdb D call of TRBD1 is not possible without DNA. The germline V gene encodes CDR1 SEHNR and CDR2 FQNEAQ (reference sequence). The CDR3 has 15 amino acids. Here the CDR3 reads CASSLAGGRGETQYF.

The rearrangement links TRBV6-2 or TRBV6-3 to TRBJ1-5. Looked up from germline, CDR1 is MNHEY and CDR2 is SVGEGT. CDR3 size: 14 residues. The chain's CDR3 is CASKTSGKNQPQHF.

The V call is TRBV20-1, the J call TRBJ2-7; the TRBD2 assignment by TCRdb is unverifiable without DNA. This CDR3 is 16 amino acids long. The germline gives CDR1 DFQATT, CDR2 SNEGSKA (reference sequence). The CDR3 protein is CSARNVRDQHSYEQYF.

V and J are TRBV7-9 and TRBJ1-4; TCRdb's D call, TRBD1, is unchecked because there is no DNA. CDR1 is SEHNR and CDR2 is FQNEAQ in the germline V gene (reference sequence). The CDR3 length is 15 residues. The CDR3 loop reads CASSPHRGGNEKLFF.

This chain's CDR3 is CTSSFLGNQPQHF. The chain combines TRBV6-1 with TRBJ1-5. From germline, CDR1 is MNHNS and CDR2 SASEGT. CDR3 length: 13 amino acids.

CDR3 protein: CSATRGGSEKLFF. V and J are TRBV20-1 and TRBJ1-4; as DNA is missing, the TRBD1 call by TCRdb cannot be tested. Germline CDR1 is DFQATT and CDR2 is SNEGSKA (reference sequence). The CDR3 consists of 13 residues.

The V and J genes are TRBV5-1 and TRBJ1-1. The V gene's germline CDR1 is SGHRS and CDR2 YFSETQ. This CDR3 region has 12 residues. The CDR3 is CASSLMGWEAFF.

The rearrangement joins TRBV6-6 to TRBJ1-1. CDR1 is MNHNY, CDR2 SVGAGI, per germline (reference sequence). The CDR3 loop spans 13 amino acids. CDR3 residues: CASSYDLNAEAFF.

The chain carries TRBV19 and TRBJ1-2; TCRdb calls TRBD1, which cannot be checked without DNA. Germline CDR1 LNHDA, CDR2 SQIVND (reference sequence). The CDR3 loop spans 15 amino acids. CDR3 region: CASRPGHLANYGYTF.

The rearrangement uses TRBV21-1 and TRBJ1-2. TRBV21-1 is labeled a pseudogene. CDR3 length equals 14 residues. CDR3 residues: CASSKDVTRHGYTF.

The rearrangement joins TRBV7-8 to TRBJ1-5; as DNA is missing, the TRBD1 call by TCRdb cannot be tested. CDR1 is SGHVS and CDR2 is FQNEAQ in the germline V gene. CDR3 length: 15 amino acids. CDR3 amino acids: CASSPQGAGGQPQHF.

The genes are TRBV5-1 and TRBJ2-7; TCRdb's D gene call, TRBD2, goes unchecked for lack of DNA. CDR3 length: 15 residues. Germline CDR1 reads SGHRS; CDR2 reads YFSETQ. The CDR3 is CASSTAGGITYEQYF. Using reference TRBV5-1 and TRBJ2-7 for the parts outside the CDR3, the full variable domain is KAGVTQTPRYLIKTRGQQVTLSCSPISGHRSVSWYQQTPGQGLQFLFEYFSETQRNKGNFPGRFSGRQFSNSRSEMNVSTLELGDSALYLCASSTAGGITYEQYFGPGTRLTVT.